This TCR beta chain was sequenced for a study of molecular identifiers for immune sequencing clone quantification. The CDR3 has 12 residues. The germline V gene encodes CDR1 MNHEY and CDR2 SMNVEV (reference sequence). Trimming pared 8 bases from V and 0 bases from J, leaving 8 bases between. Study outcomes and limitations: Barcodes shared by identical TCR molecules could lead to underestimated sizes of highly expanded clones.

Previously published methods and listed TCR primers were used for the bulk TCR libraries. TCRdb used MiXCR to reprocess the PCR reads, holding one entry per CDR3 protein. Among about 640,000 distinct CDR3 sequences listed, roughly 21% were seen once. About this clonotype: The antigen is undetermined. A read error may be the cause here, since a much bigger clone is one base away.

Isolation of naive CD8 T cells was achieved by sorting on a CD8+CD4-CCR7+CD45RA+ phenotype. Sequenced sample: naive CD8+ T cells from blood, with Jurkat cell RNA spiked in. Subset indicated: FACS-sorted CD8+CD4-CCR7+CD45RA+ naive T cells. This chain links TRBV27 with TRBJ2-7; D is uncertain. The receptor was derived from a human donor in good health. Some libraries in this study had Jurkat cell RNA spiked in. In DNA form, the CDR3 reads TGTGCCAGCGCCGGGCTCTCCTACGAGCAGTACTTC. Encoded protein: CASAGLSYEQYF.